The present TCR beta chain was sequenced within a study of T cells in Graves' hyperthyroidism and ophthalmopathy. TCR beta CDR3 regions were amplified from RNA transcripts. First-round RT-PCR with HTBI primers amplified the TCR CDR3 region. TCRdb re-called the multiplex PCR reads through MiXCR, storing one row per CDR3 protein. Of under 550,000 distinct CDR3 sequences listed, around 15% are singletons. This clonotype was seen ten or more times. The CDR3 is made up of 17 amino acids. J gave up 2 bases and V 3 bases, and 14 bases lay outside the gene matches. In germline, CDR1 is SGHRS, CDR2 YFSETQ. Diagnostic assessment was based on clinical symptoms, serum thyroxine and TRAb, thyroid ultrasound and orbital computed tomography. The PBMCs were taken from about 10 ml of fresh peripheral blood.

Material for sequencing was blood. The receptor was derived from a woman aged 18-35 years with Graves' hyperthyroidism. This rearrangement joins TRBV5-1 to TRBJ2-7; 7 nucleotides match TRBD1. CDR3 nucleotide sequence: TGCGCCAGCAGCTGGGGGTTGCCGGGACAGAGTACCTACGAGCAGTACTTC. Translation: CASSWGLPGQSTYEQYF.